Each of the 8 T cell receptor beta chains below was sequenced from the same sample in a study of blood T cells in healthy people across ages. Combining a sample-barcoded 5' primer with a J-beta primer mix, a second PCR ran for roughly 7 to 11 cycles. Using its own MiXCR run on the 5' RACE reads, TCRdb lists one record per CDR3 protein. Of about 1.4 million distinct CDR3 sequences in the sample, 59% were seen once. The sample consisted of blood. The receptor set was obtained from a young man in good health.

This chain joins TRBV5-1 and TRBJ2-7; D not certain. The end of the DNA fits TRBJ2-5 better, so the J call may be wrong. The CDR3 is made up of 15 amino acids. Germline V CDR1 and CDR2: SGHRS, YFSETQ. CDR3 DNA: TGCGCCAGCAGCCCCGGTGACGGCACGATAGAGACCCAGTACTTC. Protein product: CASSPGDGTIETQYF.

V usage is TRBV5-4 and J usage is TRBJ1-2; 10 nucleotides agree with TRBD1. The J segment lost 4 bases and the V segment lost 6 bases, leaving 6 bases of the junction unmatched. The germline gives CDR1 SGHNT, CDR2 YYREEE (reference sequence). This CDR3 spans 14 amino acids. CDR3 amino acids: CASTPGQGFYGYTF. The CDR3 nucleotides read TGTGCCAGCACCCCGGGACAGGGGTTCTATGGCTACACCTTC.

The chain carries TRBV7-8 and TRBJ2-1; tentatively, D is TRBD1 (6 bases). The CDR3 is 16 amino acids. Germline CDR1 is SGHVS and CDR2 is FQNEAQ. V gave up 3 bases and J gave up 0 bases, with 12 bases separating them. The CDR3 DNA reads as TGTGCCAGCAGCTTCGAAGGGGGAATCTCCTACAATGAGCAGTTCTTC. This gives the protein CASSFEGGISYNEQFF.

This chain links TRBV9 with TRBJ2-7; 7 bases map to TRBD1. This CDR3 has 14 amino acids. V was pared by 0 bases and J by 3 bases, with 3 bases of the junction left unmatched. The germline CDR1 and CDR2 sequences are SGDLS and YYNGEE. CDR3 protein: CASSVDQGDYEQYF. As DNA, the CDR3 is TGTGCCAGCAGCGTAGACCAGGGGGACTACGAGCAGTACTTC.

The gene calls are TRBV5-6 and TRBJ2-1, with 10 nucleotides matching TRBD2. Germline CDR1 and CDR2: SGHDT and YYEEEE. With V trimmed by 4 bases and J by 5 bases, 21 bases remained unmatched. The length of the CDR3 is 20 residues. The CDR3 reads CASSPGLAGARYPINNEQFF. In nucleotides, the CDR3 is TGTGCCAGCAGCCCCGGGCTAGCGGGGGCGCGATACCCCATAAACAATGAGCAGTTCTTC.

Only a few counts were recorded for this clonotype. This chain joins TRBV4-3 and TRBJ2-7, with D hard to call. CDR3 length: 14 residues. The germline V gene has CDR1 LGHNA and CDR2 YSLEER. The V end lost 0 bases, the J end lost 0 bases, and 6 bases lay between the germline ends. The CDR3 coding sequence is TGCGCCAGCAGCCAAGACGCCCTCTCCTACGAGCAGTACTTC. Amino acid sequence: CASSQDALSYEQYF.

This clonotype was picked up a small number of times. This chain uses TRBV20-1 with TRBJ2-5; weak D call: TRBD1 (5 bases). This CDR3 region has 15 residues. Trimming pared 5 bases from V and 2 bases from J, leaving 18 bases between. Germline V gene lookup returns CDR1 DFQATT and CDR2 SNEGSKA (reference sequence). The CDR3 nucleotides read TGCAGTGCTCTAGGGGCCCCTCAAACACAAGAGACCCAGTACTTC. Translation gives CSALGAPQTQETQYF.

The genes are TRBV20-1 and TRBJ2-4; D is unclear. Judging by the DNA end, TRBJ2-7 fits better; the J call may be wrong. Germline loops: CDR1 DFQATT, CDR2 SNEGSKA (reference sequence). This CDR3 contains 13 residues. The CDR3 loop reads CSARDGTVYEQYF. CDR3 bases: TGCAGTGCTAGAGACGGAACAGTATACGAGCAGTACTTC.